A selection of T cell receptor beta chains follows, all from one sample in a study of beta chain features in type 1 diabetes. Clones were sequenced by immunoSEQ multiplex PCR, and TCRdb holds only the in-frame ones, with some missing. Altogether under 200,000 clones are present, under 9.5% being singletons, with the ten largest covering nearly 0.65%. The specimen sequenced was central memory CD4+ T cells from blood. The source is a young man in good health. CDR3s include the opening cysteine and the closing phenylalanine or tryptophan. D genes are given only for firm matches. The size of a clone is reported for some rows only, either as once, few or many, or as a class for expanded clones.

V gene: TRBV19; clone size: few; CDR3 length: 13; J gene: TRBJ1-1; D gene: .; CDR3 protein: CASLGRENTEAFF; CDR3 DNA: TGTGCCAGCCTTGGACGGGAGAACACTGAAGCTTTCTTT
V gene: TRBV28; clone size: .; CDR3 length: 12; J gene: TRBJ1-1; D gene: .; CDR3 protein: CASSSMNTEAFF; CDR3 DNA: TGTGCCAGCAGTAGCATGAACACTGAAGCTTTCTTT
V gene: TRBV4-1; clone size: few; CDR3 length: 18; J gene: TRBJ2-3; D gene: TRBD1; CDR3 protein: CASSLPTGGQANTDTQYF; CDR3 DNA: TGCGCCAGCAGCCTACCTACCGGGGGACAGGCGAACACAGATACGCAGTATTTT
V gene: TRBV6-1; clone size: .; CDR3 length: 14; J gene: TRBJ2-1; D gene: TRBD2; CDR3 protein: CASSAIAGFDEQFF; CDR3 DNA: TGTGCCAGCAGTGCAATAGCGGGATTCGATGAGCAGTTCTTC
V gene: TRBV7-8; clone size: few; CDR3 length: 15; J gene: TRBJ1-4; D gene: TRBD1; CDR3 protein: CASSPRTGANEKLFF; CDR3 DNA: TGTGCCAGCAGCCCCAGGACAGGGGCAAATGAAAAACTGTTTTTT
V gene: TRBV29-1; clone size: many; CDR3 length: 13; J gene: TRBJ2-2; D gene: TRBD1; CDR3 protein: CSLYRGDTGELFF; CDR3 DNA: TGCAGCCTTTACAGGGGCGATACCGGGGAGCTGTTTTTT
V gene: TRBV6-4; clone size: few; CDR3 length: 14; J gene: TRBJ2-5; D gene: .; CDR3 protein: CASSPGGRGKTQYF; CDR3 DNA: TGTGCCAGCAGCCCCGGTGGGCGGGGCAAGACCCAGTACTTC
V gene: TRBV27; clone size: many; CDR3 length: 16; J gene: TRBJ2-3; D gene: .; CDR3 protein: CASSVSGATSTDTQYF; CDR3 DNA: TGTGCCAGCTCGGTTAGCGGAGCTACTAGCACAGATACGCAGTATTTT
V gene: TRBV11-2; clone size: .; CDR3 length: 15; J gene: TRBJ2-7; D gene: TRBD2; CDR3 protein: CASALAGGHSYEQYF; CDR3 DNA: TGTGCCAGTGCGCTAGCGGGAGGGCACTCCTACGAGCAGTACTTC
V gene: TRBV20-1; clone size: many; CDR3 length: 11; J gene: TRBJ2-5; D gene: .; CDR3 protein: CRVAVGETQYF; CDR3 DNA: TGCAGGGTAGCGGTGGGTGAGACCCAGTACTTC
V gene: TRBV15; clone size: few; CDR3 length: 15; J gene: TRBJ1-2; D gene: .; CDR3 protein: CATSRHTGYGDGYTF; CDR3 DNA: TGTGCCACCAGCAGACATACAGGGTACGGAGATGGCTACACCTTC
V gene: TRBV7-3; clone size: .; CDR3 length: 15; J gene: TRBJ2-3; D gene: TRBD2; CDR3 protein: CASSSTSVSTDTQYF; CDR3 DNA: TGTGCCAGCAGCTCCACTAGCGTTAGCACAGATACGCAGTATTTT
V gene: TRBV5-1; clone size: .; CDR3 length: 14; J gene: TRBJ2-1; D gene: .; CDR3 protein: CASTREAESNEQFF; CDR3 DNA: TGCGCCAGCACCCGTGAGGCCGAAAGCAATGAGCAGTTCTTC
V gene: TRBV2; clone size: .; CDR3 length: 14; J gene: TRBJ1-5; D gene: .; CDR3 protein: CASSVTRGNQPQHF; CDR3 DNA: TGTGCCAGCAGTGTTACCAGGGGCAATCAGCCCCAGCATTTT
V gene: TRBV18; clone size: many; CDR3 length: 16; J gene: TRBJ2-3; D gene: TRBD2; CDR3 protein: CASSPLPGLATDTQYF; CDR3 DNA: TGTGCCAGCTCACCCCTACCGGGACTAGCAACAGATACGCAGTATTTT
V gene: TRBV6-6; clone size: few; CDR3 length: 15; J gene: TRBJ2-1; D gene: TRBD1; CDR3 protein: CASTPGGNLYNEQFF; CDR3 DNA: TGTGCCAGCACCCCAGGGGGAAACTTGTACAATGAGCAGTTCTTC
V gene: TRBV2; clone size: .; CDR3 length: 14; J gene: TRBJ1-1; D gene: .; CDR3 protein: CASSEGSTSTEAFF; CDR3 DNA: TGTGCCAGCAGTGAAGGGTCCACATCTACTGAAGCTTTCTTT
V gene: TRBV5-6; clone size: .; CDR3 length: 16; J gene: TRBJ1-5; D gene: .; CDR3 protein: CASSSGGYYSNQPQHF; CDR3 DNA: TGTGCCAGCAGCTCTGGGGGGTATTATAGCAATCAGCCCCAGCATTTT
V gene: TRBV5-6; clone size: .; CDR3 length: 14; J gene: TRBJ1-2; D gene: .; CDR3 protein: CASSPEGRFYGYTF; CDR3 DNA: TGTGCCAGCAGCCCGGAGGGGCGCTTCTATGGCTACACCTTC
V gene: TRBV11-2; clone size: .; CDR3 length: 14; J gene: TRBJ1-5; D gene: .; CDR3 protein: CASSSRQAGQPQHF; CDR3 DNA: TGTGCCAGCAGTTCAAGACAGGCGGGTCAGCCCCAGCATTTT
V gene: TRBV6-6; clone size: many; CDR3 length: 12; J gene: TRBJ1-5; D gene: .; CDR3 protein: CASKRGNQPQHF; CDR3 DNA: TGTGCCAGCAAGAGGGGCAATCAGCCCCAGCATTTT
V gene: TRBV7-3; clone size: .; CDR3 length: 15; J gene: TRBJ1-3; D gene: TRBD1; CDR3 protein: CASSSDRGPGNTIYF; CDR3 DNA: TGTGCCAGCAGCTCGGACAGGGGGCCGGGGAACACCATATATTTT
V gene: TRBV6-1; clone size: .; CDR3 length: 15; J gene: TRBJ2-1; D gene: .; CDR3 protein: CASSKDSGPYNEQFF; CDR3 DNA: TGTGCCAGCAGTAAAGATAGCGGCCCCTACAATGAGCAGTTCTTC
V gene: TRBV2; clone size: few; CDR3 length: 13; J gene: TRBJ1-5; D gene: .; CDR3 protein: CASSRENNQPQHF; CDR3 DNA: TGTGCCAGCAGCCGAGAGAACAATCAGCCCCAGCATTTT
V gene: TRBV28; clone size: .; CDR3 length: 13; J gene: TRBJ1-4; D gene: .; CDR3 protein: CASSRPGDEKLFF; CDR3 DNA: TGTGCCAGCAGTCGTCCCGGGGATGAAAAACTGTTTTTT
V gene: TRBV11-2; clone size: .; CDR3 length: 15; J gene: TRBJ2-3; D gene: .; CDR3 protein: CASSSPTSSPDTQYF; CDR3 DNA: TGTGCCAGCAGCTCCCCCACTAGCAGCCCAGATACGCAGTATTTT
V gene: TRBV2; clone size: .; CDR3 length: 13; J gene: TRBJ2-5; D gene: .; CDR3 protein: CASSWRPQETQYF; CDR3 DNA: TGTGCCAGCAGTTGGAGACCACAAGAGACCCAGTACTTC
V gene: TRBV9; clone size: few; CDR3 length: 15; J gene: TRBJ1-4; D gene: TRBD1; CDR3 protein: CASSPQGAGDEKLFF; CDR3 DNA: TGTGCCAGCAGCCCGCAGGGGGCAGGGGATGAAAAACTGTTTTTT
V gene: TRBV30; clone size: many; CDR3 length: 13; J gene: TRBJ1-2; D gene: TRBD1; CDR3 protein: CAWSVRQGGGYTF; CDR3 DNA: TGTGCCTGGAGTGTACGTCAGGGGGGTGGCTACACCTTC
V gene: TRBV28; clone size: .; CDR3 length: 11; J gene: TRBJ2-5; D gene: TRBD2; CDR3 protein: CAGGGWETQYF; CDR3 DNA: TGTGCCGGCGGGGGGTGGGAGACCCAGTACTTC
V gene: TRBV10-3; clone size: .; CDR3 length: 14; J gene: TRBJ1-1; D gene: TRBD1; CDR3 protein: CAISPTGPDTEAFF; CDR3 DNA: TGTGCCATCTCCCCGACAGGGCCGGACACTGAAGCTTTCTTT
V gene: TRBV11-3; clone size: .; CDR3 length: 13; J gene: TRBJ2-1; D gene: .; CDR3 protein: CASSRGQTNEQFF; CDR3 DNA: TGTGCCAGCAGCCGCGGGCAGACCAATGAGCAGTTCTTC
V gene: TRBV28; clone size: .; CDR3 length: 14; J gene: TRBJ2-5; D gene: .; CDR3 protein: CASSFRDFQETQYF; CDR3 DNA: TGTGCCAGCAGTTTCAGGGATTTCCAAGAGACCCAGTACTTC
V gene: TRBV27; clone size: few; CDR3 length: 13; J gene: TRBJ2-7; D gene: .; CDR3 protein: CASSQTRSYEQYF; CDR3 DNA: TGTGCCAGCAGTCAGACTCGCTCCTACGAGCAGTACTTC
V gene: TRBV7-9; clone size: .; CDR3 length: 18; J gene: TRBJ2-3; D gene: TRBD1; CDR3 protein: CASSLGARGRRGTDTQYF; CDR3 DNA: TGTGCCAGCAGCTTAGGGGCCAGGGGGCGACGGGGAACAGATACGCAGTATTTT
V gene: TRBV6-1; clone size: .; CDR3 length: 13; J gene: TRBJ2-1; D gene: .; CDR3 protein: CASSEREDNEQFF; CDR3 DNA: TGTGCCAGCAGTGAACGTGAGGACAATGAGCAGTTCTTC
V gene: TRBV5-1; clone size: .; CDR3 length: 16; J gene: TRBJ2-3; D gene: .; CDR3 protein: CASSLGGRREVDTQYF; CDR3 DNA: TGCGCCAGCAGCTTGGGCGGCCGCCGAGAGGTAGATACGCAGTATTTT
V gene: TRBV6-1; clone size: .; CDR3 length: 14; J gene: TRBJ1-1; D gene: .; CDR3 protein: CASHSGGRGTEAFF; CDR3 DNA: TGTGCCAGTCATTCGGGGGGACGCGGCACTGAAGCTTTCTTT
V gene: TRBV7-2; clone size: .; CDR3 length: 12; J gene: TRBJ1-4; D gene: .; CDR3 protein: CASRQGNEKLFF; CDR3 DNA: TGTGCCAGCAGACAGGGAAATGAAAAACTGTTTTTT
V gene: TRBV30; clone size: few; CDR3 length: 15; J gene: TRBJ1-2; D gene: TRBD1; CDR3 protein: CAWSVTFRAGGGYTF; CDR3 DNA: TGTGCCTGGAGTGTAACGTTTCGGGCAGGGGGGGGCTACACCTTC